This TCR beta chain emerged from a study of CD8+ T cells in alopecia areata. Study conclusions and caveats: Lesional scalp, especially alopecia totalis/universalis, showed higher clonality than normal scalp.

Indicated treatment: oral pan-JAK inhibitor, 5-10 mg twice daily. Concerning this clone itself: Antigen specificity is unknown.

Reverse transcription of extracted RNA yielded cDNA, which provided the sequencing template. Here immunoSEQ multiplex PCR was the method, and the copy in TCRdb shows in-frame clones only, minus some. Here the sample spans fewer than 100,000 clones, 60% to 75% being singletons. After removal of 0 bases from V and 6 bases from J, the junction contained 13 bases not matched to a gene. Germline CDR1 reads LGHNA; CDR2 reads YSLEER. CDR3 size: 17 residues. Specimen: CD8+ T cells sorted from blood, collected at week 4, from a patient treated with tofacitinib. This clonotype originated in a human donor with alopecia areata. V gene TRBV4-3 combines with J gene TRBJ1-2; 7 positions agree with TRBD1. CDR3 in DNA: TGCGCCAGCAGCCAAGATCGAGGGGGCAGAGGACGGGATGGCTACACCTTC. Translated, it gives CASSQDRGGRGRDGYTF.